A single sample gave rise to the 12 T cell receptor beta chains below, sequenced in a study of blood T cells in healthy people across ages. A second PCR of roughly 6 to 12 cycles used a sample-barcoded 5' primer and a J-beta primer mix. TCRdb re-analysed the 5' RACE reads in MiXCR, keeping a single row per CDR3 protein. The sample consists of about 780,000 distinct CDR3 sequences, 46% of them appearing once. Input material: blood. These receptors were taken from an elderly man in good health.

The chain is built from TRBV29-1 and TRBJ2-7, with D possibly matching TRBD1 (6 bases). Deletions cut 6 bases from V and 3 bases from J, with 15 bases between. The germline V gene encodes CDR1 SQVTM and CDR2 ANQGSEA. The CDR3 extends over 13 amino acids. The CDR3, as DNA: TGCAGCGTCCCCGGACAGCCCTTCTACGAGCAGTACTTC. It codes for CSVPGQPFYEQYF.

The V and J genes are TRBV4-2 and TRBJ2-5; 11 bases fit TRBD2. The end of the DNA aligns better with TRBJ2-7, so the J call may be wrong. There are 16 residues in the CDR3. In germline, CDR1 is LGHNA, CDR2 YNFKEQ. CDR3 residues: CASSQARLAGMSEQYF. The CDR3 nucleotides read TGTGCCAGCAGCCAAGCAAGACTAGCGGGAATGTCCGAGCAGTACTTC.

Comments on this clonotype: Germline is not matched at one junction end, which may reflect a read error. The V and J genes are TRBV7-7 and TRBJ2-5; D not certain. CDR1 is SSHAT and CDR2 is FNYEAQ in the germline V gene (reference sequence). This CDR3 comprises 13 residues. In DNA form, the CDR3 reads TGTGCCAGCAGCCGAACCCCCATAGAGGCCCAGTACTTC. This gives the protein CASSRTPIEAQYF.

The rearrangement links TRBV20-1 to TRBJ2-1, with D unclear. CDR1 DFQATT and CDR2 SNEGSKA come from the germline V gene (reference sequence). This CDR3 is 11 amino acids long. The CDR3, as DNA: TGCAGCGGATCTCAAAGCAAGGAGCAGTTCTTC. The encoded protein is CSGSQSKEQFF.

J is TRBJ1-1 and V is TRBV20-1; 9 bases fit TRBD1. This CDR3 is built from 12 residues. Trimming at V came to 7 bases and at J to 4 bases, leaving 4 bases not matched to a gene. CDR1 and CDR2 from the germline V gene are DFQATT and SNEGSKA (reference sequence). The CDR3: CSVGQGSTEAFF. Here the CDR3 DNA reads TGCAGTGTTGGACAGGGGTCCACTGAAGCTTTCTTT.

This chain joins TRBV21-1 and TRBJ2-7. TRBV21-1 corresponds to a pseudogene. The CDR3 is made up of 14 amino acids. In DNA, the CDR3 is TGTGCCAGCAGCAAAGGGGGGGGCTGCTACGAGCAGTACTTC. Translated, it gives CASSKGGGCYEQYF.

The J gene is TRBJ2-5, the V gene TRBV12-3 or TRBV12-4; TRBD1 matches at 7 bases. Unmatched junction bases numbered 4, after V lost 4 bases and J lost 11 bases. There are 11 residues in the CDR3. This chain's CDR3 is CASSSTGEQYF. CDR3 coding DNA: TGTGCCAGCAGTTCAACAGGGGAGCAGTACTTC.

The sample holds a few counts of this clonotype. This chain uses TRBV3-1 with TRBJ2-7; no clear D. The germline CDR1 and CDR2 sequences are LGHDT and YNNKEL (reference sequence). The CDR3 loop spans 15 amino acids. V lost 2 bases and J lost 0, with 11 bases in between. CDR3 bases: TGTGCCAGCAGCCAATCTTCAAGGAGCTCCTACGAGCAGTACTTC. Encoded protein: CASSQSSRSSYEQYF.

The DNA of the CDR3 is TGTGCCTGGAGGCCGCTTGGCCACCGGGAGTACTTC. It codes for CAWRPLGHREYF. This chain links TRBV30 with TRBJ2-7; D gene ambiguous. V lost 3 bases to trimming and J lost 11 bases, with 17 bases between them. Germline V gene data show CDR1 as GTSNPN and CDR2 as SVGIG (reference sequence). CDR3 length: 12 residues.

This chain joins TRBV5-6 and TRBJ2-5; unclear D gene. The CDR3 is 14 amino acids. Germline values: CDR1 SGHDT, CDR2 YYEEEE. Between the trimmed V and J ends, which lost 6 bases and 2 bases, there was a span of 14 bases. The CDR3 sequence: CASNLGRDQETQYF. In DNA, the CDR3 is TGTGCCAGCAACTTAGGTCGCGATCAAGAGACCCAGTACTTC.

This clonotype turned up a few times. The V gene is TRBV12-3 or TRBV12-4, the J gene TRBJ2-4; the match to TRBD1 covers 7 bases. The DNA end is more similar to TRBJ2-7, so the J call may be wrong. This CDR3 contains 16 residues. CDR3 amino acids: CASSPPPTGQGYEQYF. CDR3 DNA sequence: TGTGCCAGCAGCCCCCCCCCGACAGGGCAAGGCTACGAGCAGTACTTC.

This clonotype was observed a few times. The V gene is TRBV12-3 or TRBV12-4, the J gene TRBJ2-6; D remains ambiguous. The V end lost 7 bases, the J end lost 0 bases, and 10 bases lay between the germline ends. This CDR3 is built from 15 residues. The CDR3 spells CASTRQLSGANVLTF. The DNA for the CDR3 is TGTGCCAGCACCAGACAACTCTCTGGGGCCAACGTCCTGACTTTC.